This passage covers 25 T cell receptor beta chains from one sample sequenced in a study of blood T cell repertoires in COVID-19. The assay was immunoSEQ multiplex PCR, and TCRdb's table has in-frame clones only and misses some. The top ten clones hold roughly 4% of a sample with roughly 260,000 clones, about 85% of them seen once. Sequences were obtained from peripheral blood. The receptors were gathered from a man between 60 and 75 years old who had recovered from COVID-19.

This chain connects TRBV7-3 to TRBJ2-5; 8 positions agree with TRBD2. J lost 3 bases, V lost 4 bases, and 7 bases had no gene match. The CDR3 sequence is 15 residues long. CDR1 is SGHTA, CDR2 FQGTGA, per germline. The CDR3 here is CASSSAGAKKETQYF. CDR3 in DNA: TGTGCCAGCAGCTCAGCGGGGGCAAAGAAAGAGACCCAGTACTTC.

The chain links TRBV6-1 to TRBJ1-2; D perhaps matches TRBD1 (6 bases). The germline V gene has CDR1 MNHNS and CDR2 SASEGT. This CDR3 contains 16 residues. V lost 1 base and J lost 1, with 13 bases in between. In DNA, the CDR3 is TGTGCCAGCAGTGAAGACGACAGGCAGGGTAACTATGGCTACACCTTC. Amino acid sequence: CASSEDDRQGNYGYTF.

This chain links TRBV25-1 with TRBJ1-1; D might be TRBD1 (5 bases). Trimming left V 4 bases short and J 4 bases short, with 13 bases between. Germline CDR1 is MGHDK and CDR2 is SYGVNS. The CDR3 spans 14 residues. The CDR3 spells CASSAPGPRTEAFF. CDR3 nucleotides: TGTGCCAGCAGTGCCCCAGGGCCCCGCACTGAAGCTTTCTTT.

The V call is TRBV7-2, the J call TRBJ1-1; 7 bases are a match to TRBD1. Unmatched junction bases numbered 6, after V lost 3 bases and J lost 2 bases. The CDR3 has 15 amino acids. The germline CDR1 and CDR2 sequences are SGHTA and FQGNSA. CDR3 sequence (DNA): TGTGCCAGCAGCTTGACAGGGAATGATAACACTGAAGCTTTCTTT. Protein product: CASSLTGNDNTEAFF.

The genes are TRBV5-1 and TRBJ2-5, with TRBD1 identical over 8 bases. V shed 4 bases and J 2 bases; nucleotides not matched to a gene: 13. The CDR3 is made up of 17 amino acids. CDR1 SGHRS and CDR2 YFSETQ come from the germline V gene. Here the CDR3 DNA reads TGCGCCAGCAGCCCCGTTCCACTACAGGGGGGACAAGAGACCCAGTACTTC. It encodes CASSPVPLQGGQETQYF. Full variable domain (missing parts from reference TRBV5-1 and TRBJ2-5): KAGVTQTPRYLIKTRGQQVTLSCSPISGHRSVSWYQQTPGQGLQFLFEYFSETQRNKGNFPGRFSGRQFSNSRSEMNVSTLELGDSALYLCASSPVPLQGGQETQYFGPGTRLLVL.

V gene TRBV3-1 (or the pseudogene TRBV3-2) combines with J gene TRBJ2-7; D is ambiguous. This CDR3 is built from 13 residues. Looked up from germline, CDR1 is LGHDT and CDR2 is YNNKEL (reference sequence). With 4 bases removed from V and 0 bases from J, the gap between germline ends came to 7 bases. CDR3 residues: CASSRPLSYEQYF. The CDR3 DNA is TGTGCCAGCAGCCGTCCCCTCTCCTACGAGCAGTACTTC.

CDR3 nucleotides: TGCGCCAGCAGCCTAATGTTTGGGGCCCAAGAGACCCAGTACTTC. This gives the protein CASSLMFGAQETQYF. This rearrangement joins TRBV5-1 to TRBJ2-5, with D perhaps TRBD1 (5 bases). CDR1 is SGHRS and CDR2 is YFSETQ in the germline V gene. V was pared by 4 bases and J by 1 base, with 14 bases between. There are 15 residues in the CDR3. The entire variable domain, with the rest obtained from reference TRBV5-1 and TRBJ2-5, is as follows: KAGVTQTPRYLIKTRGQQVTLSCSPISGHRSVSWYQQTPGQGLQFLFEYFSETQRNKGNFPGRFSGRQFSNSRSEMNVSTLELGDSALYLCASSLMFGAQETQYFGPGTRLLVL.

This clone was seen many times. The chain links TRBV27 to TRBJ1-6; D not resolved. Trimming cost V 8 bases and J 10 bases, with 12 bases left between them. The CDR3 covers 12 residues. From germline, CDR1 is MNHEY and CDR2 SMNVEV (reference sequence). DNA for the CDR3: TGTGCCAGCGGCGATTGGGCCTCACCCCTCCACTTT. The encoded protein is CASGDWASPLHF.

The CDR3 reads CASSYVSGGSSVNIQYF. In DNA form, the CDR3 reads TGTGCCAGCAGTTACGTATCGGGGGGTTCGAGTGTAAACATTCAGTACTTC. The chain links TRBV6-2 or TRBV6-3 to TRBJ2-4; 7 nucleotides match TRBD2. Trimming cost V 2 bases and J 6 bases; bases outside gene matches: 13. The CDR3 is made up of 17 amino acids. Germline CDR1 MNHEY, CDR2 SVGEGT.

The gene calls are TRBV7-3 and TRBJ2-1; 10 nucleotides align to TRBD2. Trimming took 2 bases from V and 5 from J; bases not matched to a gene: 0. The CDR3 is made up of 14 amino acids. Germline assignment: CDR1 SGHTA and CDR2 FQGTGA. CDR3 DNA: TGTGCCAGCAGCTTACTAGCGGGGGACAATGAGCAGTTCTTC. This codes for CASSLLAGDNEQFF.

V is TRBV27 and J is TRBJ2-2; D might be TRBD1 (5 bases). There are 14 residues in the CDR3. The V gene lost 2 bases and the J gene lost 8 bases, with 12 bases spanning the gap. Germline V gene lookup returns CDR1 MNHEY and CDR2 SMNVEV (reference sequence). In DNA, the CDR3 is TGTGCCAGCAGTTTAAGGGGTTACCGGGGGGAGCTGTTTTTT. This sequence encodes CASSLRGYRGELFF.

The J gene is TRBJ1-5, the V gene TRBV19; 7 positions match TRBD1. This CDR3 has 18 amino acids. In germline, CDR1 is LNHDA, CDR2 SQIVND (reference sequence). Losses at the gene ends were 6 bases for V and 0 bases for J; bases not matched to a gene: 14. The CDR3 nucleotides are TGTGCCAGTAGAGGAAAGACAGGGTGGAGGGATAGCAATCAGCCCCAGCATTTT. Translated, it gives CASRGKTGWRDSNQPQHF.

CDR3 protein: CASSLGTRAGSSYEQYF. The CDR3 nucleotides read TGTGCCAGCAGCCTCGGGACTAGAGCGGGCAGCTCCTACGAGCAGTACTTC. The chain combines TRBV3-1 (or the pseudogene TRBV3-2) with TRBJ2-7; the match to TRBD2 covers 8 bases. The germline CDR1 and CDR2 sequences are LGHDT and YNNKEL (reference sequence). With V trimmed by 4 bases and J by 0 bases, 11 bases remained unmatched. CDR3 length equals 17 residues.

The chain has TRBV7-2 and TRBJ2-1; 11 bases are shared with TRBD2. Losses at the gene ends were 5 bases for V and 6 bases for J; bases not matched to a gene: 9. Germline CDR1 SGHTA, CDR2 FQGNSA. The CDR3 covers 16 residues. The CDR3: CASSLGLAGPLNEQFF. The DNA for the CDR3 is TGTGCCAGCAGCCTCGGACTAGCGGGCCCCCTCAATGAGCAGTTCTTC.

The rearrangement links TRBV7-3 to TRBJ2-1; 9 nucleotides line up with TRBD2. The CDR3 sequence is 16 residues long. With 5 bases clipped from V and 3 bases from J, the junction kept 8 bases outside the gene matches. Germline assignment: CDR1 SGHTA and CDR2 FQGTGA. The CDR3 protein is CASSPIQRGVYNEQFF. The CDR3 DNA reads as TGTGCCAGCAGCCCCATCCAGCGGGGGGTCTACAATGAGCAGTTCTTC.

The chain is built from TRBV5-1 and TRBJ2-7; the D is unclear. Germline lookup yields CDR1 SGHRS and CDR2 YFSETQ. The CDR3 is made up of 15 amino acids. The V gene lost 0 bases and the J gene lost 1 base, with 11 bases spanning the gap. The DNA for the CDR3 is TGCGCCAGCAGCTTGGACAGCCCCCCGTCCTACGAGCAGTACTTC. This encodes CASSLDSPPSYEQYF.

The chain is built from TRBV7-2 and TRBJ2-3, with TRBD2 identical over 11 bases. Trimming removed 4 bases from V and 1 base from J; junction bases left unmatched: 4. Looked up from germline, CDR1 is SGHTA and CDR2 is FQGNSA. The CDR3 length is 16 residues. The CDR3 region is CASSWGGLAGTDTQYF. The CDR3 nucleotides read TGTGCCAGCAGCTGGGGGGGACTAGCGGGCACAGATACGCAGTATTTT.

The rearrangement links TRBV11-2 to TRBJ2-5, with 7 bases that match TRBD2. The CDR3 runs 16 residues. V shed 0 bases, J shed 3 bases, and the junction held 7 bases outside the gene matches. CDR1 is SGHAT and CDR2 is FQNNGV in the germline V gene. In nucleotides, the CDR3 is TGTGCCAGCAGCTTAGATGAGGTCCGGGGGGAAGAGACCCAGTACTTC. Amino acids: CASSLDEVRGEETQYF.

The CDR3 DNA sequence: TGTGCCAGCAGCCGCCTAGCGGGGGGGCCTCTCGATGAGCAGTTCTTC. It codes for CASSRLAGGPLDEQFF. This rearrangement joins TRBV7-8 to TRBJ2-1; 12 positions match TRBD2. V dropped 5 bases and J dropped 8; count of bases not matched to a gene: 10. The germline V gene has CDR1 SGHVS and CDR2 FQNEAQ. The CDR3 contains 16 residues.

V usage is TRBV2 and J usage is TRBJ1-5; D is perhaps TRBD1 (5 bases). Per the germline V gene, CDR1 is SNHLY and CDR2 is FYNNEI. With 6 bases removed from V and 5 bases from J, the gap between germline ends came to 11 bases. The CDR3 sequence is 13 residues long. CDR3 sequence (DNA): TGTGCCAGCAGCCGCGACAGTTATCAGCCCCAGCATTTT. It translates to CASSRDSYQPQHF.

V usage is TRBV5-4 and J usage is TRBJ2-7; 9 bases align to TRBD1. This CDR3 region has 15 residues. V gave up 1 base and J gave up 5 bases; unmatched junction bases: 7. Germline loops: CDR1 SGHNT, CDR2 YYREEE (reference sequence). The CDR3 is CASSLWGQGQDEQYF. The CDR3 DNA is TGTGCCAGCAGCTTGTGGGGACAGGGACAAGACGAGCAGTACTTC. The entire variable domain, with the rest obtained from reference TRBV5-4 and TRBJ2-7, is as follows: ETGVTQSPTHLIKTRGQQVTLRCSSQSGHNTVSWYQQALGQGPQFIFQYYREEENGRGNFPPRFSGLQFPNYSSELNVNALELDDSALYLCASSLWGQGQDEQYFGPGTRLTVT.

This clone appeared a single time. The chain is built from TRBV6-6 and TRBJ1-1, with D possibly TRBD1 on 6 matching bases. The CDR3 is 16 amino acids. The germline V gene has CDR1 MNHNY and CDR2 SVGAGI (reference sequence). V lost 6 bases and J lost 1, with 18 bases in between. CDR3 sequence reads: CASSRTRGGRNTEAFF. The CDR3 DNA sequence: TGTGCCAGCAGCCGAACGCGGGGGGGGCGGAACACTGAAGCTTTCTTT.

The chain employs TRBV11-2 and TRBJ2-6; tentatively, D is TRBD1 (6 bases). Germline V gene data show CDR1 as SGHAT and CDR2 as FQNNGV. V shed 1 base and J shed 0 bases, with 13 bases lying between them. The CDR3 sequence is 18 residues long. CDR3 coding DNA: TGTGCCAGCAGCTTAGTTGGCAGGGGTAGCTCTGGGGCCAACGTCCTGACTTTC. Residues: CASSLVGRGSSGANVLTF.

The J gene is TRBJ2-4, the V gene TRBV5-6; D may be TRBD1 (6 bases). The V gene lost 4 bases and the J gene lost 1 base, with 18 bases spanning the gap. Germline CDR1 reads SGHDT; CDR2 reads YYEEEE. The CDR3 totals 17 residues. CDR3 nucleotide sequence: TGTGCCAGCAGCGCCATTACAGGGAATGGTGCCAAAAACATTCAGTACTTC. Protein product: CASSAITGNGAKNIQYF.

This chain joins TRBV6-6 and TRBJ2-7, with TRBD1 matching 7 bases. Germline lookup yields CDR1 MNHNY and CDR2 SVGAGI (reference sequence). This CDR3 has 16 residues. The V and J ends lost 5 bases and 4 bases, in that order; junction bases with no gene match: 14. In nucleotides, the CDR3 is TGTGCCAGCAGTCGAACGGACAGGTCCTTAAGATACGAGCAGTACTTC. It codes for CASSRTDRSLRYEQYF.